The 16 T cell receptor beta chains in this list originate from one sample, sequenced in a study of breast tumors, draining lymph nodes, adjacent tissues. A single record per CDR3 protein comes from TCRdb applying MiXCR to the multiplex PCR reads. Seen here are over 150,000 distinct CDR3 sequences, roughly 31% observed once, and the top ten hold around 4.5%. The lymph nodes were axillary draining lymph nodes from breast cancer patients. Material: axillary lymph node tissue. The receptors come from a female donor with breast cancer. Some clones in this sample may be carry-over from other donors' samples.

The rearrangement links TRBV7-3 to TRBJ2-3, with TRBD2 as a possible D gene (5 bases). The V gene lost 2 bases and the J gene lost 1 base, with 7 bases spanning the gap. This CDR3 comprises 14 residues. Germline CDR1 SGHTA, CDR2 FQGTGA. CDR3 loop: CASSLGERTDTQYF. As DNA, the CDR3 is TGTGCCAGCAGCTTAGGGGAGCGCACAGATACGCAGTATTTT.

This clonotype was counted at least ten times. J is TRBJ2-5 and V is TRBV5-5; 8 nucleotides agree with TRBD1. There are 13 residues in the CDR3. The germline V gene has CDR1 SGHKS and CDR2 YYEKEE (reference sequence). V was clipped by 4 bases and J by 5 bases; unmatched bases: 4. CDR3: CASSIDRGETQYF. The CDR3 DNA reads as TGTGCCAGCAGCATCGACAGGGGCGAGACCCAGTACTTC.

This chain uses TRBV5-5 with TRBJ1-5; TRBD1 aligns across 9 bases. Germline trimming cut 0 bases from V and 0 bases from J; bases unmatched to any gene: 1. Germline V gene data show CDR1 as SGHKS and CDR2 as YYEKEE (reference sequence). This CDR3 spans 16 amino acids. DNA for the CDR3: TGTGCCAGCAGCTTGGGACAGGGGGATAGCAATCAGCCCCAGCATTTT. Protein sequence: CASSLGQGDSNQPQHF. The whole variable domain, filled in from reference TRBV5-5 and TRBJ1-5, reads DAGVTQSPTHLIKTRGQQVTLRCSPISGHKSVSWYQQVLGQGPQFIFQYYEKEERGRGNFPDRFSARQFPNYSSELNVNALLLGDSALYLCASSLGQGDSNQPQHFGDGTRLSIL.

This clonotype came up many times. This sequence joins TRBV5-8 and TRBJ1-5, with D unclear. This CDR3 has 13 amino acids. Trimming pared 4 bases from V and 1 base from J, leaving 6 bases between. CDR1 and CDR2 (germline): SGHTS, YDEGEE. CDR3 loop: CASSADSNQPQHF. CDR3 DNA sequence: TGTGCCAGCAGCGCGGACAGCAATCAGCCCCAGCATTTT.

This clonotype was found many times. V is TRBV19 and J is TRBJ1-2; D is perhaps TRBD1 (6 bases). The CDR3 consists of 13 residues. Germline V CDR1 and CDR2: LNHDA, SQIVND (reference sequence). The V end lost 4 bases, the J end lost 2 bases, and 8 bases lay between the germline ends. CDR3 nucleotides: TGTGCCAGTAGTAGGGGGGCCAACTATGGCTACACCTTC. Residues: CASSRGANYGYTF. The whole variable domain, remainder taken from reference TRBV19 and TRBJ1-2, is DGGITQSPKYLFRKEGQNVTLSCEQNLNHDAMYWYRQDPGQGLRLIYYSQIVNDFQKGDIAEGYSVSREKKESFPLTVTSAQKNPTAFYLCASSRGANYGYTFGSGTRLTVV.

This clonotype occurred a few times. A read error is possible here, since a much larger clone lies one base away. V gene TRBV6-5 combines with J gene TRBJ1-2; possible D gene TRBD1, 6 bases. Trimming cost V 6 bases and J 0 bases, with 11 bases left between them. The CDR3 runs 14 residues. The germline V gene encodes CDR1 MNHEY and CDR2 SVGAGI. The CDR3, as DNA: TGTGCCAGCAGCCTGGACAGCGCTAACTATGGCTACACCTTC. This sequence encodes CASSLDSANYGYTF.

This clonotype was found many times. The chain joins TRBV7-3 to TRBJ2-1, with TRBD2 matching 9 bases. Unmatched junction bases numbered 2, after V lost 1 base and J lost 4 bases. Germline V gene lookup returns CDR1 SGHTA and CDR2 FQGTGA. The CDR3 has 15 residues. The CDR3 loop is CASSLKTSGYNEQFF. CDR3 DNA sequence: TGTGCCAGCAGCTTAAAGACTAGCGGTTACAATGAGCAGTTCTTC.

This clonotype has ten or more counts. This chain joins TRBV20-1 and TRBJ1-2; D ambiguous. The CDR3 runs 12 residues. V was cut by 6 bases and J by 3 bases, with 11 bases left in between. Germline values: CDR1 DFQATT, CDR2 SNEGSKA (reference sequence). The CDR3 DNA sequence: TGCAGTGCCCTAGGGTTGGACTATGGCTACACCTTC. It yields the protein CSALGLDYGYTF.

This clonotype occurred many times. The chain carries TRBV30 and TRBJ2-5; TRBD2 is a possible D gene (5 bases). The CDR3 consists of 16 residues. The germline gives CDR1 GTSNPN, CDR2 SVGIG (reference sequence). V was cut by 0 bases and J by 5 bases, with 19 bases left in between. Here the CDR3 reads CAWSVLMGAIRETQYF. In DNA form, the CDR3 reads TGTGCCTGGAGTGTACTGATGGGAGCTATCCGGGAGACCCAGTACTTC.

A few counts support this clonotype. A much larger clonotype is one base distant, so this may be a read error. The conserved closing phenylalanine or tryptophan is absent in this CDR3, likely reflecting a read error. This rearrangement joins TRBV19 to TRBJ2-6; D is tentatively TRBD1 or TRBD2 (5 bases each). Deletions cut 0 bases from V and 2 bases from J, with 8 bases between. Germline lookup yields CDR1 LNHDA and CDR2 SQIVND (reference sequence). The CDR3 spans 16 residues. CDR3 sequence reads: CASSIDLGAGANVLTS. CDR3 bases: TGTGCCAGTAGTATAGATTTGGGGGCTGGGGCCAACGTCCTGACTTCC.

This clonotype was seen at least ten times. The CDR3 reads CASSIQGPQHF. The DNA of the CDR3 is TGTGCCAGCAGTATACAGGGGCCCCAGCATTTT. The J gene is TRBJ1-5, the V gene TRBV6-1; tentative D call: TRBD1 (6 bases). The V end lost 5 bases, the J end lost 9 bases, and 8 bases lay between the germline ends. Germline CDR1 reads MNHNS; CDR2 reads SASEGT. The CDR3 runs to 11 residues.

This clonotype appeared many times. This chain uses TRBV10-3 with TRBJ1-2; no reliable D call. Trimming removed 3 bases from V and 6 bases from J, with 8 bases in between. Germline-derived CDR1 and CDR2 are ENHRY and SYGVKD. The CDR3 sequence is 12 residues long. The CDR3, as DNA: TGTGCCATCAGTGATACCTCAGATGGCTACACCTTC. It encodes CAISDTSDGYTF.

This chain uses TRBV10-1 with TRBJ2-3; either TRBD1 or TRBD2 may fit D (5 bases each). The CDR3 extends over 13 amino acids. In germline, CDR1 is WNHNN, CDR2 SYGVQD (reference sequence). Trimming removed 3 bases from V and 2 bases from J, with 6 bases in between. CDR3 sequence: CASSDGTTDTQYF. The DNA of the CDR3 is TGCGCCAGCAGTGACGGGACCACAGATACGCAGTATTTT.

J is TRBJ2-3 and V is TRBV7-8, with 7 bases that match TRBD2. CDR1 SGHVS and CDR2 FQNEAQ come from the germline V gene. The V segment lost 1 base and the J segment 3 bases; nucleotides outside the gene matches: 16. CDR3 length: 19 amino acids. The CDR3 bases are TGTGCCAGCAGCTTAGACATGAGCGGTGTTGGCGGGAGTACAGATACGCAGTATTTT. Protein product: CASSLDMSGVGGSTDTQYF.

This clonotype was observed at least ten times. The chain employs TRBV18 and TRBJ1-2; D is perhaps TRBD1 (5 bases). The CDR3 covers 14 residues. The V end lost 3 bases, the J end lost 0 bases, and 8 bases lay between the germline ends. From germline, CDR1 is KGHSH and CDR2 LQKENI. The CDR3 DNA reads as TGTGCCAGCTCACCGTCAGGGACTAACTATGGCTACACCTTC. This codes for CASSPSGTNYGYTF.

There are many counts of this clonotype. This chain uses TRBV19 with TRBJ1-5; TRBD1 is a possible D gene (6 bases). V was clipped by 4 bases and J by 4 bases, with 14 bases between them. This CDR3 contains 15 residues. CDR1 LNHDA and CDR2 SQIVND come from the germline V gene (reference sequence). This CDR3 reads CASSNFGGTNQPQHF. The CDR3 bases are TGTGCCAGTAGTAATTTCGGGGGGACAAATCAGCCCCAGCATTTT.